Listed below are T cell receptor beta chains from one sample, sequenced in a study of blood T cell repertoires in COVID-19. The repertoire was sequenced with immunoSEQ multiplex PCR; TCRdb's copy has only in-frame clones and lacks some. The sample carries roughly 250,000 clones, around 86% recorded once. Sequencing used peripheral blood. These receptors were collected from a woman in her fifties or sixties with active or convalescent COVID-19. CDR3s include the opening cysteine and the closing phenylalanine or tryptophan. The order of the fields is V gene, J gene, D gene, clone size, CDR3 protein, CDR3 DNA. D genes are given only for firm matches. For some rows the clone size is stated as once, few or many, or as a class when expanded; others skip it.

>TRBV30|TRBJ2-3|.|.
CAWNSQGAQYF
TGTGCCTGGAACTCGCAGGGCGCGCAGTATTTT
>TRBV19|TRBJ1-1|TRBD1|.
CASSSHPGTGARGMNTEAFF
TGTGCCAGTAGTTCCCACCCAGGGACAGGGGCACGGGGTATGAACACTGAAGCTTTCTTT
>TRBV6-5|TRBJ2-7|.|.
CASSYSIGGGSYEQYF
TGTGCCAGCAGTTACTCGATCGGAGGCGGATCCTACGAGCAGTACTTC
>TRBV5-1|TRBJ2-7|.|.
CASSKSEVSSYEQYF
TGCGCCAGCAGCAAGTCAGAAGTAAGCTCCTACGAGCAGTACTTC
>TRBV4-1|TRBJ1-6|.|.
CASSQVGRGNSPLHF
TGCGCCAGCAGCCAAGTCGGCCGAGGAAATTCACCCCTCCACTTT
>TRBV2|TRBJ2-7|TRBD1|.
CASSFTGESYEQYF
TGTGCCAGCAGCTTCACAGGGGAATCCTACGAGCAGTACTTC
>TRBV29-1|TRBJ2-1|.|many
CSVVGDEQFF
TGCAGCGTTGTAGGGGATGAGCAGTTCTTC
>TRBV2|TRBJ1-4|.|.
CASSETVWSEKLFF
TGTGCCAGCAGTGAGACAGTTTGGAGTGAAAAACTGTTTTTT
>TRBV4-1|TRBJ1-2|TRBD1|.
CASSQDRGINYGYTF
TGCGCCAGCAGCCAAGACAGGGGGATTAACTATGGCTACACCTTC
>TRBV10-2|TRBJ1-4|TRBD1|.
CASSSAGQGVYEKLFF
TGCGCCAGCAGCTCAGCTGGACAGGGGGTGTATGAAAAACTGTTTTTT
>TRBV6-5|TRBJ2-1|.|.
CASSLASSYNEQFF
TGTGCCAGCAGCCTAGCGAGCTCCTACAATGAGCAGTTCTTC
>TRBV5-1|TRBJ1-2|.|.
CASSLAQGVNYGYTF
TGCGCCAGCAGCTTGGCACAGGGTGTTAACTATGGCTACACCTTC
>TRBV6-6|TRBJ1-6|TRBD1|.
CASRTGAHNSPLHF
TGTGCCAGCAGGACAGGGGCGCATAATTCACCCCTCCACTTT
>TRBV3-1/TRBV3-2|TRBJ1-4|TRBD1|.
CASSLQGTGIEKLFF
TGTGCCAGCAGCCTCCAGGGGACAGGGATTGAAAAACTGTTTTTT
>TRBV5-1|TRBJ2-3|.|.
CASSLGQGRDTQYF
TGCGCCAGCAGCTTGGGGCAGGGAAGGGATACGCAGTATTTT
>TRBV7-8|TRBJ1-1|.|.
CASSAGLNTEAFF
TGTGCCAGCAGCGCGGGGCTGAACACTGAAGCTTTCTTT
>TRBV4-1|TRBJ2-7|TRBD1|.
CASATGVTYEQYF
TGCGCCAGCGCGACAGGGGTTACCTACGAGCAGTACTTC
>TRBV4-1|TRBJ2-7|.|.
CASSQDEDQWGVYEQYF
TGCGCCAGCAGCCAAGATGAGGACCAGTGGGGGGTATACGAGCAGTACTTC
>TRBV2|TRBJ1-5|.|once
CASSEGEAGTQPQHF
TGTGCCAGCAGTGAAGGGGAAGCGGGCACTCAGCCCCAGCATTTT
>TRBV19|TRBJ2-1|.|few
CASSIRGSLYGEQFF
TGTGCCAGTAGTATTCGGGGTAGCCTTTACGGTGAGCAGTTCTTC
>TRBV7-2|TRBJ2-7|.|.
CASSFLAGEQYF
TGTGCCAGCAGCTTTCTAGCCGGGGAGCAGTACTTC
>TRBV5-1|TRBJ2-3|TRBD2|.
CASSLATSGGVGSTDTQYF
TGCGCCAGCAGCCTAGCGACTAGCGGGGGGGTAGGGAGCACAGATACGCAGTATTTT
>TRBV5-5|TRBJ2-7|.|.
CASTRMSAASSPYEQYF
TGTGCCAGCACCCGAATGTCGGCGGCTAGCTCGCCCTACGAGCAGTACTTC
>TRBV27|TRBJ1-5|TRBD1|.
CASSTGQGFNQPQHF
TGTGCCAGCAGTACGGGACAGGGTTTCAATCAGCCCCAGCATTTT
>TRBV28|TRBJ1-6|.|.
CASSLPPGVSTYNSPLHF
TGTGCCAGCAGTTTACCCCCCGGGGTTAGTACCTATAATTCACCCCTCCACTTT
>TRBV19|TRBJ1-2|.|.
CASTPTTATGRNGYTF
TGTGCCAGTACTCCCACGACAGCTACCGGTCGGAATGGCTACACCTTC
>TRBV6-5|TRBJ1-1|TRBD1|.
CASSLTGDTEAFF
TGTGCCAGCAGCCTGACAGGGGACACTGAAGCTTTCTTT
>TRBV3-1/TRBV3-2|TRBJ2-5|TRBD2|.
CASSLWTSGGYQETQYF
TGTGCCAGCAGCCTATGGACTAGCGGGGGGTACCAAGAGACCCAGTACTTC
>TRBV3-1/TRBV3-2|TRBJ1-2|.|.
CASSPTKGRVKGYTF
TGTGCCAGCAGCCCTACCAAGGGCAGGGTAAAGGGCTACACCTTC